The 26 T cell receptor beta chains in this list originate from one sample, sequenced in a study of T cell clusters in autoimmune cytopenias. Each sample's input was 200 to 300 ng genomic DNA, some 38,000 genome equivalents. TRB rearrangements were amplified by touch-down multiplex PCR with mixed TRB-A/B primers. TCRdb derives one entry per CDR3 protein from the multiplex PCR reads, leaving out DNA. The data include roughly 8,000 distinct CDR3 sequences; the top ten clones carry about 6%. The sample was peripheral blood. The receptors here all came from a human donor with an autoimmune cytopenia or autoimmune hepatitis (not recorded which).

V is TRBV6-1 and J is TRBJ1-6. Germline CDR1 and CDR2: MNHNS and SASEGT. There are 13 residues in the CDR3. CDR3 amino acids: CASRTDASVPLHF.

Its frequency marks this clonotype as medium-sized. This sequence joins TRBV12-3 or TRBV12-4 and TRBJ2-3. CDR3 length: 11 residues. This CDR3 is CASSVEDTQYF.

V gene TRBV20-1 combines with J gene TRBJ2-5; TCRdb's D call of TRBD1 is untestable without DNA. This CDR3 is built from 13 residues. Germline V gives CDR1 DFQATT, CDR2 SNEGSKA (reference sequence). The CDR3 loop is CSARGEAQETQYF.

The chain combines TRBV6-2 or TRBV6-3 with TRBJ2-7; TCRdb reports TRBD1, a call that lacks DNA to check it against. The length of the CDR3 is 15 residues. Germline V gene sequence: CDR1 MNHEY, CDR2 SVGEGT. CDR3 amino acids: CASSFKQGATYEQYF.

This chain links TRBV6-5 with TRBJ1-1; the TRBD1 assignment by TCRdb is unverifiable without DNA. The germline V gene encodes CDR1 MNHEY and CDR2 SVGAGI. This CDR3 region has 16 residues. CDR3: CASTTGGNIGNTEAFF.

This chain links TRBV6-2 or TRBV6-3 with TRBJ2-2; TCRdb names TRBD1, which stays unverified in the absence of DNA. This CDR3 spans 16 amino acids. The germline CDR1 and CDR2 sequences are MNHEY and SVGEGT. CDR3 amino acids: CASSYGRTGSPGELFF.

The CDR3 here is CASSTRTGNSNQPQHF. The chain links TRBV5-6 to TRBJ1-5; checking the TCRdb D call of TRBD1 is not possible without DNA. From germline, CDR1 is SGHDT and CDR2 YYEEEE. This CDR3 spans 16 amino acids.

This clonotype is deemed medium-sized (0.01 to 0.1%) by its frequency. The chain uses TRBV11-1 and TRBJ1-2; absent DNA, TCRdb's TRBD1 call cannot be checked. CDR1 is SGHAT and CDR2 is FQDESV in the germline V gene (reference sequence). There are 15 residues in the CDR3. The CDR3 region is CASSFGTGGIYGYTF.

Judged by frequency, this clonotype is medium-sized. V and J are TRBV6-2 or TRBV6-3 and TRBJ2-3; TCRdb's assignment of TRBD2 cannot be checked, as there is no DNA. The germline gives CDR1 MNHEY, CDR2 SVGEGT. This CDR3 has 14 amino acids. The CDR3 loop is CASSSNRLGDTQYF.

The rearrangement uses TRBV7-9 and TRBJ2-3. CDR1 SEHNR and CDR2 FQNEAQ come from the germline V gene (reference sequence). The CDR3 is 12 amino acids. The CDR3 region is CASRSYTDTQYF.

Here the CDR3 reads CASSLTSSYNEQFF. This chain connects TRBV7-2 to TRBJ2-1. In germline, CDR1 is SGHTA, CDR2 FQGNSA. The CDR3 length is 14 residues.

This clonotype is called medium-sized based on its frequency. The chain recombines TRBV6-1 with TRBJ2-3; TCRdb's D gene call, TRBD1, goes unchecked for lack of DNA. This CDR3 is 16 amino acids long. CDR1 is MNHNS and CDR2 is SASEGT in the germline V gene. CDR3 loop: CASKESSGGIADTQYF.

This clonotype is medium-sized by frequency. The chain combines TRBV19 with TRBJ1-6; TCRdb's D call of TRBD1 is untestable without DNA. CDR1 is LNHDA and CDR2 is SQIVND in the germline V gene (reference sequence). CDR3 length: 14 residues. CDR3 in amino acids: CASSRQGRSSPLHF.

This sequence joins TRBV13 and TRBJ2-5. Germline lookup yields CDR1 PRHDT and CDR2 FYEKMQ (reference sequence). The CDR3 runs 14 residues. CDR3 loop: CASSFGGTKETQYF.

The J gene is TRBJ2-2, the V gene TRBV5-6; checking the TCRdb D call of TRBD1 is not possible without DNA. Germline loops: CDR1 SGHDT, CDR2 YYEEEE. The CDR3 has 15 residues. CDR3 protein: CASSLTGGRTGELFF.

This clonotype shows up as medium-sized by frequency. The chain carries TRBV4-3 and TRBJ1-4; the TRBD1 assignment by TCRdb is unverifiable without DNA. CDR3 length: 16 amino acids. CDR1 LGHNA and CDR2 YSLEER come from the germline V gene. CDR3 in amino acids: CASSQDSGSTNEKLFF.

The rearrangement links TRBV6-2 or TRBV6-3 to TRBJ1-5; TCRdb reports TRBD1, a call that lacks DNA to check it against. Per germline, CDR1 MNHEY and CDR2 SVGEGT. The CDR3 runs 14 residues. CDR3 region: CASTRVVSNQPQHF.

This chain joins TRBV6-2 or TRBV6-3 and TRBJ1-5; TCRdb outputs TRBD1, but without DNA this stays unchecked. CDR3 size: 16 residues. Germline V lookup: CDR1 MNHEY, CDR2 SVGEGT. This chain's CDR3 is CASSATGGVSNQPQHF.

This clonotype is labeled medium-sized (0.01 to 0.1%) based on frequency. The genes are TRBV19 and TRBJ1-6; the TCRdb D gene call, TRBD1, has no DNA to confirm it. The CDR3 totals 14 residues. Germline assignment: CDR1 LNHDA and CDR2 SQIVND (reference sequence). This chain's CDR3 is CASSKDTRKSPLHF.

V gene TRBV5-6 combines with J gene TRBJ2-5; TCRdb's assignment of TRBD1 cannot be checked, as there is no DNA. From germline, CDR1 is SGHDT and CDR2 YYEEEE. The CDR3 covers 15 residues. CDR3 sequence reads: CASSLVRGGGGTQYF.

This clonotype is labeled medium-sized (0.01 to 0.1%) based on frequency. The chain is built from TRBV12-3 or TRBV12-4 and TRBJ2-2; TCRdb reports TRBD1, a call that lacks DNA to check it against. The CDR3 has 13 residues. CDR3 amino acids: CASSLGQDGELFF.

The chain uses TRBV7-2 and TRBJ1-5. Germline assignment: CDR1 SGHTA and CDR2 FQGNSA. This CDR3 region has 13 residues. The CDR3 loop reads CASSLVSTEPQHF.

The chain employs TRBV30 and TRBJ2-1; TCRdb's D call of TRBD1 is untestable without DNA. Germline V gives CDR1 GTSNPN, CDR2 SVGIG (reference sequence). CDR3 length: 14 amino acids. Here the CDR3 reads CAWSGGGASNEQFF. The full variable domain, in which reference TRBV30 and TRBJ2-1 provide the parts outside the CDR3, is SQTIHQWPATLVQPVGSPLSLECTVEGTSNPNLYWYRQAAGRGLQLLFYSVGIGQISSEVPQNLSASRPQDRQFILSSKKLLLSDSGFYLCAWSGGGASNEQFFGPGTRLTVL.

V is TRBV7-9 and J is TRBJ1-4; the TCRdb D gene call, TRBD1, has no DNA to confirm it. CDR1 and CDR2 from the germline V gene are SEHNR and FQNEAQ (reference sequence). The CDR3 runs 14 residues. CDR3 region: CASSLLSLGEKLFF.

The V call is TRBV12-3 or TRBV12-4, the J call TRBJ1-5. The CDR3 extends over 15 amino acids. The CDR3 reads CASSLGGGGGQPQHF.

This clonotype shows up as medium-sized by frequency. This chain links TRBV15 with TRBJ1-4. This CDR3 spans 12 amino acids. Germline loops: CDR1 LNHNV, CDR2 YYDKDF (reference sequence). CDR3 in amino acids: CATSKASEKLFF.